The clone carrying this T cell receptor beta chain was counted once. The CD8+ and CD4+ T cells were negatively isolated, with the TEMRA cells enriched by FACS. This record belongs to a study of CD8 T cells in Susac syndrome. This CDR3 spans 14 amino acids. Germline V gene lookup returns CDR1 MNHEY and CDR2 SVGEGT. Trimming at V came to 1 base and at J to 2 bases, leaving 2 bases not matched to a gene. An amount of RNA that ranged from roughly 0.5 to 1 ug was reverse transcribed with random hexamers. TCRdb re-called the immunoSEQ multiplex PCR reads with MiXCR, one entry per CDR3 protein. This table has a few hundred thousand distinct CDR3 sequences, around 90% appearing once.

Sequenced input: CD4+ T cells from PBMCs. This TCR was sampled from a human donor with multiple sclerosis. This chain joins TRBV6-2 or TRBV6-3 and TRBJ2-7; TRBD1 agrees at 7 bases. CDR3 sequence: CASSYWGQTYEQYF. The CDR3 nucleotides are TGTGCCAGCAGTTACTGGGGACAGACCTACGAGCAGTACTTC.